This T cell receptor beta chain was captured in a study of cytomegalovirus exposure and HLA in healthy donors. Findings and limits, study-wide: Association of fewer than 20,000 TCR beta sequences with HLA alleles was found at 0.05 false discovery rate in a later analysis. Later analysis demonstrated an association between a missense DCLRE1C variant and TCR beta V- and J-gene trimming.

For the donor in question, CMV serostatus went unrecorded. This CDR3 is built from 15 residues. Per germline, CDR1 SGHRS and CDR2 YFSETQ. Trimming took off 4 bases at V and 6 bases at J, with 19 bases between the two ends. PCR involved 60 Vbeta and 13 Jbeta primers. Libraries were prepared by immunoSEQ multiplex PCR; TCRdb keeps only in-frame clonotypes and omits some of them. The data contain about 94,000 clones, 81% of them seen just once; the ten biggest clones take up under 13%. As concerns this clone: Its specificity is not known.

The source is a human donor in good health. V is TRBV5-1 and J is TRBJ1-1; D is unresolved. Sequences were obtained from PBMCs. CDR3 amino acids: CASSTEGRSLPEAFF. Written as DNA, the CDR3 is TGCGCCAGCAGCACCGAGGGTAGGTCCCTTCCTGAAGCTTTCTTT.